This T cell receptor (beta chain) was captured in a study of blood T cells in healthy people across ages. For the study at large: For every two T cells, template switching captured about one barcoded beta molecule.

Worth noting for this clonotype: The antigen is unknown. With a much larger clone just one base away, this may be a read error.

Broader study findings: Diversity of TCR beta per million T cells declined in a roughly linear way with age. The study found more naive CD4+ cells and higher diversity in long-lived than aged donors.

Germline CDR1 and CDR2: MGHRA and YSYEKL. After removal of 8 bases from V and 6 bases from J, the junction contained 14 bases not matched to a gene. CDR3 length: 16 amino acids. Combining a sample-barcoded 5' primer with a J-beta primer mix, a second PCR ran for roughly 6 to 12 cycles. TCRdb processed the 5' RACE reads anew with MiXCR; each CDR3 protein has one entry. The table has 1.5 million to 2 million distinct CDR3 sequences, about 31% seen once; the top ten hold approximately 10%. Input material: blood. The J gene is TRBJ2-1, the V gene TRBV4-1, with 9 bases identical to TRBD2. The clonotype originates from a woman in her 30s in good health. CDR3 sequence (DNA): TGCGCCAGCTACGGTATAGCGGGGGCGGGATGCAATGAGCAGTTCTTC. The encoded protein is CASYGIAGAGCNEQFF.